Listed here is a single T cell receptor (beta chain). Noted time point: patch test 1, 2 weeks after DPC sensitization. Treatment in this sample: therapeutic diphenylcyclopropenone sensitization with weekly scalp DPC. The trim removed 3 bases at V and 11 bases at J, leaving 7 bases unmatched. This CDR3 has 15 amino acids. MiXCR, run by TCRdb on the RACE reads, gives a single entry per CDR3 protein. This table holds tens of thousands of distinct CDR3 sequences, about 7.5% found once. The data stem from a study of human T cells and chemical hapten exposure. This sample comprised whole blood, obtained in connection with sensitization to the hapten diphenylcyclopropenone (DPC). The V call is TRBV12-3 or TRBV12-4, the J call TRBJ2-4, with TRBD2 matching 13 bases. The origin of this receptor is a woman younger than 45 with alopecia areata. Some clones in this sample may be carry-over from other donors' samples. CDR3 DNA sequence: TGTGCCAGCAGTTTGGTGACTAGCGGGGGGCACGTTCAGTACTTC. Translated: CASSLVTSGGHVQYF.